The present T cell receptor (beta chain) was sequenced within a study of blood T cell repertoires in COVID-19. This clone was recorded once. Profiled with immunoSEQ multiplex PCR; TCRdb holds only in-frame clones, not every one. The data hold some 170,000 clones, with roughly 90% observed a single time. This CDR3 is 15 amino acids long. Germline CDR1 reads MDHEN; CDR2 reads SYDVKM. V dropped 5 bases and J dropped 3 bases, with 13 bases sitting between them. V is TRBV28 and J is TRBJ1-4; D not certain. The TCR comes from a man aged 55 to 70 with active or convalescent COVID-19. The source material was peripheral blood. CDR3 bases: TGTGCCAGCAGTCCTGGGAGTAGGCCTAATGAAAAACTGTTTTTT. Protein product: CASSPGSRPNEKLFF. The variable domain in full, with the rest retrieved from reference TRBV28 and TRBJ1-4, is DVKVTQSSRYLVKRTGEKVFLECVQDMDHENMFWYRQDPGLGLRLIYFSYDVKMKEKGDIPEGYSVSREKKERFSLILESASTNQTSMYLCASSPGSRPNEKLFFGSGTQLSVL.